These T cell receptor beta chains were read from a single sample in a study of Graves' ophthalmopathy and Graves' hyperthyroidism. TCRdb re-analysed the multiplex PCR reads in MiXCR, keeping a single row per CDR3 protein. Among 300,000 to 500,000 distinct CDR3 sequences, 15% were seen once, and the ten largest hold 5.5% to 7%. Sequences were obtained from peripheral blood. The receptors stem from a woman aged 18-29 years with stable Graves' hyperthyroidism. Both conserved end residues are part of each CDR3. The D gene is left open where the match is weak.

j_call: TRBJ1-1
v_call: TRBV7-2
cdr3_length: 15
d_call: NA
cdr3_aa: CASSLGGAGRPEAFF

j_call: TRBJ2-5
v_call: TRBV11-2
cdr3_length: 13
d_call: NA
cdr3_aa: CASSPYIQETQYF

j_call: TRBJ1-5
v_call: TRBV6-1
cdr3_length: 14
d_call: NA
cdr3_aa: CASSSGGRSQPQHF

j_call: TRBJ2-2
v_call: TRBV12-3/TRBV12-4
cdr3_length: 13
d_call: NA
cdr3_aa: CASRREGPGELFF

j_call: TRBJ2-7
v_call: TRBV12-3/TRBV12-4
cdr3_length: 15
d_call: TRBD1
cdr3_aa: CASSWGGTGGYEQYF

j_call: TRBJ2-7
v_call: TRBV6-1
cdr3_length: 14
d_call: NA
cdr3_aa: CASTPPGDSYEQYF

j_call: TRBJ2-7
v_call: TRBV5-1
cdr3_length: 17
d_call: NA
cdr3_aa: CASSLSSQGYSAGEQYF

j_call: TRBJ1-2
v_call: TRBV14
cdr3_length: 16
d_call: TRBD1
cdr3_aa: CASSQGIRTGGYGYTF

j_call: TRBJ2-1
v_call: TRBV5-1
cdr3_length: 13
d_call: NA
cdr3_aa: CASSLARGTEQFF

j_call: TRBJ1-6
v_call: TRBV27
cdr3_length: 15
d_call: NA
cdr3_aa: CASRSPSSYNSPLHF

j_call: TRBJ1-2
v_call: TRBV7-3
cdr3_length: 12
d_call: NA
cdr3_aa: CASSPEGGGYTF

j_call: TRBJ2-7
v_call: TRBV18
cdr3_length: 14
d_call: NA
cdr3_aa: CASSPSRDLYEQYF

j_call: TRBJ1-2
v_call: TRBV19
cdr3_length: 12
d_call: NA
cdr3_aa: CASSGGYYGYTF

j_call: TRBJ2-5
v_call: TRBV6-5
cdr3_length: 16
d_call: TRBD1
cdr3_aa: CASSFVDRGIQETQYF

j_call: TRBJ1-5
v_call: TRBV20-1
cdr3_length: 14
d_call: NA
cdr3_aa: CSAREPGVHQPQHF

j_call: TRBJ1-5
v_call: TRBV5-6
cdr3_length: 14
d_call: NA
cdr3_aa: CASSPSGGKQPQHF

j_call: TRBJ1-6
v_call: TRBV27
cdr3_length: 17
d_call: TRBD1
cdr3_aa: CASSIGQDSSYNSPLHF

j_call: TRBJ1-6
v_call: TRBV4-1
cdr3_length: 19
d_call: NA
cdr3_aa: CASSQDALTRSSYNSPLHF

j_call: TRBJ1-2
v_call: TRBV6-2/TRBV6-3
cdr3_length: 13
d_call: TRBD1
cdr3_aa: CASSLQGRGGYTF

j_call: TRBJ1-3
v_call: TRBV6-4
cdr3_length: 13
d_call: NA
cdr3_aa: CASSTPSGNTIYF

j_call: TRBJ2-7
v_call: TRBV6-1
cdr3_length: 15
d_call: NA
cdr3_aa: CASSAGGQGFSEQYF

j_call: TRBJ1-2
v_call: TRBV12-3/TRBV12-4
cdr3_length: 15
d_call: NA
cdr3_aa: CASSRRMGVGYGYTF

j_call: TRBJ2-6
v_call: TRBV24-1
cdr3_length: 16
d_call: NA
cdr3_aa: CATSEMTGTGANVLTF

j_call: TRBJ1-2
v_call: TRBV6-1
cdr3_length: 13
d_call: NA
cdr3_aa: CASSRHESNGYTF

j_call: TRBJ2-5
v_call: TRBV11-2
cdr3_length: 13
d_call: NA
cdr3_aa: CASSLTSRETQYF

j_call: TRBJ1-1
v_call: TRBV19
cdr3_length: 11
d_call: NA
cdr3_aa: CASGKWTEAFF

j_call: TRBJ2-5
v_call: TRBV19
cdr3_length: 15
d_call: TRBD2
cdr3_aa: CASSIRAGGVETQYF

j_call: TRBJ1-5
v_call: TRBV6-1
cdr3_length: 13
d_call: NA
cdr3_aa: CASSEAAGQPQHF

j_call: TRBJ2-7
v_call: TRBV7-6
cdr3_length: 13
d_call: TRBD1
cdr3_aa: CASSPTGGAGQYF

j_call: TRBJ2-7
v_call: TRBV20-1
cdr3_length: 13
d_call: TRBD2
cdr3_aa: CSARRAGGYEQYF

j_call: TRBJ1-5
v_call: TRBV2
cdr3_length: 15
d_call: TRBD1
cdr3_aa: CASSPVWGQNQPQHF

j_call: TRBJ2-2
v_call: TRBV15
cdr3_length: 14
d_call: TRBD1
cdr3_aa: CATRRTGGAGELFF

j_call: TRBJ1-2
v_call: TRBV5-1
cdr3_length: 13
d_call: NA
cdr3_aa: CASTMKDNYGYTF

j_call: TRBJ2-2
v_call: TRBV6-5
cdr3_length: 12
d_call: NA
cdr3_aa: CASSSVTGELFF

j_call: TRBJ1-1
v_call: TRBV29-1
cdr3_length: 13
d_call: NA
cdr3_aa: CSVESVGNTEAFF

j_call: TRBJ2-7
v_call: TRBV6-1
cdr3_length: 14
d_call: NA
cdr3_aa: CASRRGESSYEQYF

j_call: TRBJ1-5
v_call: TRBV7-9
cdr3_length: 15
d_call: NA
cdr3_aa: CASSGGGGGNQPQHF

j_call: TRBJ1-3
v_call: TRBV10-3
cdr3_length: 18
d_call: NA
cdr3_aa: CAISTSISVRSSGNTIYF

j_call: TRBJ1-2
v_call: TRBV24-1
cdr3_length: 13
d_call: TRBD1
cdr3_aa: CATSLRTGGGYTF

j_call: TRBJ1-2
v_call: TRBV24-1
cdr3_length: 13
d_call: NA
cdr3_aa: CATSPSAGDGYTF

j_call: TRBJ1-2
v_call: TRBV6-1
cdr3_length: 17
d_call: NA
cdr3_aa: CASSERGQTTPNYGYTF

j_call: TRBJ1-2
v_call: TRBV6-1
cdr3_length: 15
d_call: NA
cdr3_aa: CASSAQTGSFIGYTF

j_call: TRBJ2-5
v_call: TRBV20-1
cdr3_length: 14
d_call: TRBD2
cdr3_aa: CSARTSGGSETQYF

j_call: TRBJ2-7
v_call: TRBV19
cdr3_length: 15
d_call: TRBD1
cdr3_aa: CASSTIWDSAGEQYF

j_call: TRBJ1-2
v_call: TRBV6-5
cdr3_length: 16
d_call: TRBD1
cdr3_aa: CASSYSTGTGGYGYTF

j_call: TRBJ1-1
v_call: TRBV6-5
cdr3_length: 15
d_call: NA
cdr3_aa: CASSYTAVMNTEAFF

j_call: TRBJ1-2
v_call: TRBV19
cdr3_length: 13
d_call: NA
cdr3_aa: CATGLDGSYGYTF

j_call: TRBJ1-6
v_call: TRBV19
cdr3_length: 14
d_call: NA
cdr3_aa: CASSSGTKDSPLHF

j_call: TRBJ2-4
v_call: TRBV3-1
cdr3_length: 15
d_call: NA
cdr3_aa: CASSQVGGAKNIQYF

j_call: TRBJ2-7
v_call: TRBV20-1
cdr3_length: 15
d_call: NA
cdr3_aa: CSARAWRENSYEQYF

j_call: TRBJ2-7
v_call: TRBV6-1
cdr3_length: 15
d_call: TRBD1
cdr3_aa: CASRSDRGPPYEQYF

j_call: TRBJ1-2
v_call: TRBV12-3/TRBV12-4
cdr3_length: 14
d_call: NA
cdr3_aa: CASSTRRALGGYTF